Below are 2 T cell receptor beta chains sequenced from a single sample in a study of blood T cell repertoires in COVID-19. Sequencing used immunoSEQ multiplex PCR; TCRdb keeps in-frame clones, though not all of them. This sample has approximately 300,000 clones, with around 88% found just once. The sequenced material came from peripheral blood. Source of these receptors: a woman in her fifties or sixties with acute or convalescent COVID-19.

Concerning this clone itself: The same CDR3 can be traced to other DNA sequences in this sample. The J gene is TRBJ2-7, the V gene TRBV5-1; possible D gene TRBD1, 6 bases. This CDR3 spans 14 amino acids. The V gene's germline CDR1 is SGHRS and CDR2 YFSETQ. Trimming took off 3 bases at V and 0 bases at J, with 10 bases between the two ends. CDR3 nucleotide sequence: TGCGCCAGCAGCTCCGGACAGCCCTCCTACGAGCAGTACTTC. Protein sequence: CASSSGQPSYEQYF.

This sequence joins TRBV20-1 and TRBJ1-5, with D tentatively TRBD1 (6 bases). Trimming shortened V by 3 bases and J by 11 bases, and 17 bases separated the two germline ends. This CDR3 is 13 amino acids long. The germline V gene has CDR1 DFQATT and CDR2 SNEGSKA (reference sequence). The CDR3 DNA is TGCAGTGCTAGTGCAGGGGTCAACGGGGCCCAGCATTTT. Translating it yields CSASAGVNGAQHF.